The 19 T cell receptor beta chains reported below all come from one sample, sequenced in a study of cytomegalovirus exposure and HLA in healthy donors listed by TCRdb under 2017. The library was made by the immunoSEQ multiplex PCR assay. The multiplex PCR relied on a mix of 60 forward primers for TCR Vbeta segments and 13 reverse primers for TCR Jbeta segments. Sourced from immuneACCESS, this table was stored by TCRdb with only in-frame sequences that have V and J called. A share of the clones is absent; for the studies checked, an unresolved V gene accounts for under half, and the remainder has no known explanation. This sample gives about 190,000 clones in total; about 89% of them show up just once. The ten largest make up roughly 1.3% of the sample. Sequencing used PBMCs. The receptors were gathered from a man aged 25-45 years in good health and CMV-seronegative.

CDR3 loop: CASGTRTSGQETQYF. CDR3 bases: TGTGCCAGCGGCACTAGGACTAGCGGACAAGAGACCCAGTACTTC. The chain couples TRBV27 to TRBJ2-5, with 10 bases matching TRBD2. The CDR3 runs 15 residues. The V gene end was trimmed by 8 bases and the J gene end by 2 bases; junction bases not matched to a gene: 8. The germline V gene has CDR1 MNHEY and CDR2 SMNVEV (reference sequence).

This sequence joins TRBV11-2 and TRBJ1-1, with D maybe TRBD1 (6 bases). The ends were cut back, 5 bases at V and 13 bases at J, with 20 bases in the middle. The CDR3 sequence is 13 residues long. Per germline, CDR1 SGHAT and CDR2 FQNNGV. CDR3 region: CASSPDRTPRGFF. CDR3 coding DNA: TGTGCCAGCAGCCCTGACAGGACCCCTCGAGGTTTCTTT.

The rearrangement joins TRBV6-4 to TRBJ1-5; D call uncertain. Germline CDR1 reads MRHNA; CDR2 reads SNTAGT. The CDR3 sequence is 15 residues long. V lost 0 bases and J lost 3, with 9 bases in between. The CDR3 DNA reads TGTGCCAGCAGTGACTCCGGGGAAGCCAATCAGCCCCAGCATTTT. Translation gives CASSDSGEANQPQHF.

This rearrangement joins TRBV5-1 to TRBJ2-1; 9 bases line up with TRBD2. The CDR3 spans 17 residues. Germline V gene lookup returns CDR1 SGHRS and CDR2 YFSETQ. The trim removed 0 bases at V and 6 bases at J, leaving 10 bases unmatched. The CDR3 DNA reads as TGCGCCAGCAGCTTGGAGATGTTAGGACTAGCGTCCAATGAGCAGTTCTTC. This codes for CASSLEMLGLASNEQFF.

V usage is TRBV28 and J usage is TRBJ2-5; D is perhaps TRBD2 (5 bases). V was cut by 7 bases and J by 5 bases, with 11 bases left in between. Germline CDR1 and CDR2: MDHEN and SYDVKM. The CDR3 consists of 12 residues. The CDR3 DNA reads TGTGCCAGCACAGGCGGGTGGGAGACCCAGTACTTC. Residues: CASTGGWETQYF.

The chain joins TRBV5-4 to TRBJ2-5; D is perhaps TRBD2 (5 bases). Trimming removed 9 bases from V and 5 bases from J, with 26 bases in between. Germline assignment: CDR1 SGHNT and CDR2 YYREEE (reference sequence). The CDR3 has 16 residues. The CDR3 loop is CATLPRPTSGGETQYF. Written as DNA, the CDR3 is TGTGCCACCCTACCCCGACCTACCAGCGGTGGGGAGACCCAGTACTTC.

V gene TRBV6-5 combines with J gene TRBJ2-2; no clear D. This CDR3 spans 13 amino acids. V lost 4 bases to trimming and J lost 6 bases, with 9 bases between them. The germline V gene encodes CDR1 MNHEY and CDR2 SVGAGI. The CDR3 bases are TGTGCCAGCAGTTCCTATGCTGCCGGGGAGCTGTTTTTT. Its protein product is CASSSYAAGELFF.

Comments on this clone: A junction end diverges from the germline sequence, so it may reflect a read error. The V and J genes are TRBV7-9 and TRBJ2-7; a weak D match, TRBD2 (6 bases). This CDR3 spans 14 amino acids. Per the germline V gene, CDR1 is SEHNR and CDR2 is FQNEAQ (reference sequence). CDR3 protein: CSSSHRTAGYEQYF. The CDR3 DNA follows: TGTTCCAGCAGCCATAGAACGGCGGGGTACGAGCAGTACTTC.

The chain carries TRBV7-2 and TRBJ2-3, with a tentative D call TRBD1 (6 bases). Germline loops: CDR1 SGHTA, CDR2 FQGNSA. CDR3 size: 14 residues. The ends were cut back, 4 bases at V and 5 bases at J, with 13 bases in the middle. In DNA form, the CDR3 reads TGTGCCAGCAGCTCCCAGGGGCCGGGAGATACGCAGTATTTT. Translated: CASSSQGPGDTQYF.

This clone was observed once. The rearrangement joins TRBV28 to TRBJ2-5, with 12 bases fitting TRBD1. The germline V gene encodes CDR1 MDHEN and CDR2 SYDVKM. The CDR3 has 16 residues. V shed 5 bases and J 6 bases; nucleotides not matched to a gene: 10. The DNA of the CDR3 is TGTGCCAGCAGTCACCCCGGGACAGGGGGCGGGAAGACCCAGTACTTC. This sequence encodes CASSHPGTGGGKTQYF.

CDR3 DNA sequence: TGTGCCAGCAGAGCCTCGGAGGAGCAGTTCTTC. Protein: CASRASEEQFF. The chain links TRBV6-1 to TRBJ2-1; the D is unclear. V lost 6 bases, J lost 10 bases, and 10 bases lay in between. CDR1 is MNHNS, CDR2 SASEGT, per germline. CDR3 size: 11 residues.

This clone was picked up a small number of times. The CDR3 is CASSPGGRNTEAFF. CDR3 in DNA: TGTGCCAGCAGCCCAGGGGGCCGAAACACTGAAGCTTTCTTT. The genes are TRBV2 and TRBJ1-1, with 8 bases identical to TRBD1. Trimming at V came to 6 bases and at J to 2 bases, leaving 5 bases not matched to a gene. This CDR3 region has 14 residues. Germline CDR1 is SNHLY and CDR2 is FYNNEI.

This clone is a singleton in its sample. The rearrangement uses TRBV18 and TRBJ2-1; D is perhaps TRBD2 (6 bases). The CDR3 loop spans 15 amino acids. Germline CDR1 reads KGHSH; CDR2 reads LQKENI. The V and J ends lost 8 bases and 6 bases respectively, with 20 bases between them. In DNA form, the CDR3 reads TGTGCCAGCCCGGGTAGCGGCTTGGTTTTCAATGAGCAGTTCTTC. Protein: CASPGSGLVFNEQFF. The whole variable domain, remainder taken from reference TRBV18 and TRBJ2-1, is NAGVMQNPRHLVRRRGQEARLRCSPMKGHSHVYWYRQLPEEGLKFMVYLQKENIIDESGMPKERFSAEFPKEGPSILRIQQVVRGDSAAYFCASPGSGLVFNEQFFGPGTRLTVL.

The chain is built from TRBV13 and TRBJ1-3; no definite D call. The V end was cut by 2 bases, the J end by 0 bases, with 5 bases between. Germline V gene data show CDR1 as PRHDT and CDR2 as FYEKMQ (reference sequence). The CDR3 has 14 residues. The CDR3 loop reads CASSLSLSGNTIYF. The CDR3 nucleotides are TGTGCCAGCAGCTTAAGCCTCTCTGGAAACACCATATATTTT.

This rearrangement joins TRBV7-6 to TRBJ1-1; D is unclear. The germline V gene has CDR1 SGHVS and CDR2 FNYEAQ. The CDR3 runs to 12 residues. The V gene lost 4 bases and the J gene lost 0 bases, with 3 bases spanning the gap. The CDR3 sequence: CASSSMNTEAFF. The CDR3 DNA reads TGTGCCAGCAGCTCCATGAACACTGAAGCTTTCTTT. The whole variable domain, filled in from reference TRBV7-6 and TRBJ1-1, reads GAGVSQSPRYKVTKRGQDVALRCDPISGHVSLYWYRQALGQGPEFLTYFNYEAQQDKSGLPNDRFSAERPEGSISTLTIQRTEQRDSAMYRCASSSMNTEAFFGQGTRLTVV.

V and J are TRBV27 and TRBJ2-3; weak D call: TRBD1 (6 bases). CDR1 MNHEY and CDR2 SMNVEV come from the germline V gene (reference sequence). Trimming took off 8 bases at V and 6 bases at J, with 18 bases between the two ends. This CDR3 spans 14 amino acids. As DNA, the CDR3 is TGTGCCAGCGGATATTCCGGGACACGGGATACGCAGTATTTT. This translates into CASGYSGTRDTQYF.

The rearrangement uses TRBV7-9 and TRBJ1-4; D gene uncertain. The germline V gene encodes CDR1 SEHNR and CDR2 FQNEAQ (reference sequence). V was cut by 2 bases and J by 3 bases, with 7 bases left in between. The CDR3 is 14 residues long. The DNA for the CDR3 is TGTGCCAGCAGCTTAAGCGTACCTAATGAAAAACTGTTTTTT. Translation gives CASSLSVPNEKLFF.

This chain joins TRBV9 and TRBJ1-2, with 7 positions matching TRBD1. Germline CDR1 is SGDLS and CDR2 is YYNGEE. The junction had 9 bases not matched to a gene; V was cut back by 0 bases and J by 7 bases. The CDR3 consists of 15 residues. CDR3 in DNA: TGTGCCAGCAGCGTAGGAGGGGGCCATCTAGGTGGCTACACCTTC. Protein: CASSVGGGHLGGYTF.

This rearrangement joins TRBV28 to TRBJ2-5; 10 nucleotides align to TRBD1. CDR1 is MDHEN, CDR2 SYDVKM, per germline. V shed 3 bases, J shed 5 bases, and the junction held 9 bases outside the gene matches. CDR3 length equals 16 residues. The CDR3 DNA is TGTGCCAGCAGTTTCGGGACAGGGGCCCGGGTGGAGACCCAGTACTTC. It specifies CASSFGTGARVETQYF.